This T cell receptor beta chain was captured by sequencing in a study of CD8+ T cells in alopecia areata (dated by TCRdb to the late 2010s). Background for the entire study: The treated patients took part in an open-label pilot trial in which moderate-to-severe alopecia areata was treated with oral tofacitinib at 5 to 10 mg twice daily. Patients received tofacitinib for 6 to 18 months and were then followed off drug for 6 months to check for delayed response and recurrence. The SALT score, which quantifies the percentage of affected scalp surface area, was used to measure disease severity in treated patients. To study T cell clonal expansion in alopecia areata, the researchers applied high-throughput TCRbeta sequencing to both the C3H/HeJ mouse model and human patients. Scalp tissue and sorted CD4+ and CD8+ peripheral blood T cells from patchy and totalis/universalis alopecia areata patients and from healthy controls were covered by human TCRbeta sequencing. Biopsies were taken from tofacitinib-treated patients at baseline and again at 4 and 24 weeks into treatment, and several of those patients also had a later scalp biopsy. Scalp clonality was compared across normal scalp (n=4), patchy alopecia areata scalp (n=8), and alopecia totalis/universalis scalp (n=8). RNA was obtained with the PAXgene miRNA kit for fixed scalp, the miRNeasy kit for PBMCs, and the RNeasy kit for mouse skin. TCRbeta CDR3 regions were amplified by immunoSEQ multiplex PCR with 35 Vbeta forward and 13 Jbeta reverse primers.

CDR1 MNHNS and CDR2 SASEGT were looked up in the germline V gene. The CDR3 holds 13 amino acids from the cysteine to the phenylalanine. Only the CDR3 region is kept as DNA, spanning 39 bases read in frame from base 1. The investigation overall reported the following: Scalp clonality and the number of expanded CD8+ clones among the top 100 scalp clones were significantly decreased by tofacitinib. During tofacitinib treatment, many expanded lesional clones remained in scalp and blood, and this persistence may partly explain relapse after treatment is stopped. Higher clonality and more expanded CD8+ clones were observed in lesional scalp than in normal scalp, particularly in alopecia totalis/universalis, a finding suggestive of antigenic drive. Shared TCR sequences between patients were less evident than in mice, which may be partly attributable to HLA diversity in the patient population. Scalp TCR repertoire analysis is complicated because resident alphabeta T cells in normal human skin are also sequenced, whereas mouse skin is dominated by gammadelta T cells. The treated cohort was small, with a single nonresponder, so links between baseline CD8+ expansion and response need larger studies.

With respect to this clone: The antigen this receptor binds is unknown. The germline gene is not matched at one end of the junction; a read error may be the cause.

Explained via the paper, the treatment or condition label denotes: oral pan-JAK inhibitor, 5-10 mg twice daily. From alopecia areata patients, peripheral blood was collected along with lesional scalp punch biopsies. PBMCs were isolated by density centrifugation and stained for CD3, CD4 and CD8, and CD4+ and CD8+ T cells were sorted on a FACSAria. Library preparation used the immunoSEQ multiplex PCR assay. RNA was extracted from all samples and reverse transcribed into cDNA as template for TCR sequencing. SuperScript III was used to make first-strand cDNA, primed with a 2:1 mix of oligo-dT and random hexamers. A synthetic immune receptor repertoire was used to gauge amplification bias, and whatever bias remained was removed computationally. As for the original processing: Raw reads were preprocessed to remove errors, and CDR3 was defined by IMGT conventions from the conserved cysteine to phenylalanine. Clonality was calculated as 1 minus Shannon entropy normalized by log2 of the number of productive unique TCRs. CD4 or CD8 identity of scalp clones was inferred by cross-referencing scalp TCRbeta sequences with sorted blood CD4 and CD8 repertoires. Here the immuneACCESS table is served through TCRdb, limited to in-frame sequences with V and J called. Missing clones are a known gap in these copies; in checked studies unresolved V genes cover under half, and the rest lacks a known reason. The D gene and trimming were derived from the DNA, and the V and J assignments and clone size from that table. This sample is represented by about 210,000 clones; approximately 45% of them were singletons. Clones ranked in the top ten supply approximately 2.4% of the sample.

Source: CD4+ T cells sorted from blood, taken around week 36, from a patient treated with tofacitinib. The receptor's source is a human donor with alopecia areata. This sequence uses TRBV6-1 and TRBJ1-2, with no D gene named confidently. The base sequence is TGTACCAGCCGACTAGACATCAACTATGGCTACACCTTC. The encoded protein is CTSRLDINYGYTF.